This T cell receptor (beta chain) derives from a study of identical twins. The V and J ends lost 3 bases and 6 bases respectively, with 10 bases between them. Germline CDR1 is SGHRS and CDR2 is YFSETQ. The CDR3 has 12 residues. Whole-study results and caveats: The study found that models underestimated out-of-frame TCR alpha sharing in monozygotic twins.

With respect to this clonotype: Antigen unknown.

Each donor was a healthy Caucasian. Template switching supplied a universal primer site; unique molecular identifiers were carried on the cDNA. TCRdb re-called the 5' RACE reads through MiXCR, storing one row per CDR3 protein. Of roughly 1,500,000 distinct CDR3 sequences in the sample, about 30% are singletons; the top ten hold about 0.3%. This sequence originates from a newborn girl in good health. The chain is built from TRBV5-1 and TRBJ2-7, with D tentatively TRBD1 (6 bases). The sample taken for sequencing was cord blood. The CDR3 here is CASSSQGCEQYF. As DNA, the CDR3 is TGCGCCAGCAGCTCACAGGGTTGCGAGCAGTACTTC.